This T cell receptor beta chain was obtained from a study of glioma-infiltrating T cells after dendritic cell vaccination (TCRdb year 2016). In the study overall: Of the 15 or so glioblastoma patients in the cohort, all drawn from Phase I and II dendritic cell vaccination trials, 9 were newly diagnosed and 6 had recurrent disease. Survival after dendritic cell vaccination was correlated with TCR sequencing metrics, including TIL content and tumor-blood repertoire overlap. In glioblastoma patients vaccinated with dendritic cells, deep sequencing of TCR beta CDR3 regions served to measure the amount of tumor-infiltrating lymphocytes and to compare repertoires between tumor and blood. The vaccine was prepared from monocyte-derived dendritic cells that were cultured for 6 to 7 days with IL-4 and GM-CSF and then pulsed overnight with autologous tumor lysate. Each patient was given three intradermal dendritic cell vaccine injections, spaced two weeks apart, in the arm below the axilla. Patients received autologous tumor lysate-pulsed dendritic cell vaccination between about 2002 and 2013. The paper as a whole reports these results and caveats: The response model built on TCR overlap across three groups was characterized as speculative, with prospective validation still needed. The cohort was small and heterogeneous, only a few patients had full blood and tumor sets, and even fewer had initial-recurrent tumor pairs. Longer time to progression and overall survival after dendritic cell vaccination were predicted by higher estimated pretreatment TIL content. No direct relationship between TCR clonality and survival was found, suggesting a diverse polyclonal response may matter.

Sequences SGHRS (CDR1) and YFSETQ (CDR2) are obtained from the germline V gene. The germline V and J ends show losses of 4 bases and 1 base respectively, and no gene match explains 2 bases of the junction. Its CDR3 holds 14 amino acids, cysteine through phenylalanine. Of the read, only the CDR3 DNA is kept; its 42 bases are in frame from base 1. Concerning this clone: This clone's antigen is unknown. Nothing much larger sits one base from this clone, and base qualities are not available.

The immunoSEQ assay amplified TCRB CDR3 regions from around 2 micrograms of genomic DNA, or from all available DNA when less than that amount was available. The multiplex PCR relied on 60 forward primers for TCR V beta segments and 13 reverse primers for J beta segments. To estimate the number of reads per starting template, synthetic control templates were added to each sample at limiting dilution. Reads of 87 bp were generated by sequencing on the Illumina HiSeq System. Per the original workflow: PCR and sequencing errors were removed by merging closely related sequences with a nearest neighbor algorithm. TCR overlap was defined as the percentage of unique tumor TCR beta sequences that were also present in the same patient's peripheral blood. TCRdb carries this immuneACCESS record with in-frame sequences only. Its versions omit some clonotypes, under half of them owing to an unresolved V gene in the studies checked, with the rest unexplained. V and J calls and clone size follow that table, whereas D and trimming were derived from the DNA. For this sample the table gives about 92,000 clones, of which about nine tenths were detected only once. The top ten clones comprise 15% to 17% of the sample.

Patients were selected for having adequate residual fresh-frozen tumor tissue and more than two years of available survival data. Molecular status otherwise varied across the glioblastoma patients, but none of them carried an isocitrate dehydrogenase mutation. PBMC collection took place before vaccination, two weeks after the third vaccination, and at tumor progression if progression occurred. Genomic DNA was extracted with the Qiagen DNeasy Blood extraction Kit. Sequenced here: blood, sampled before dendritic cell vaccination. The chain uses TRBV5-1 and TRBJ1-2, with 9 bases matching TRBD1. This TCR was sampled from a human donor with glioblastoma. This receptor carries the CDR3 CASSRDRDNYGYTF. The nucleotides are TGCGCCAGCAGCCGGGACAGGGATAACTATGGCTACACCTTC. The full variable domain, completed from the reference TRBV5-1 and TRBJ1-2 proteins outside the CDR3, reads KAGVTQTPRYLIKTRGQQVTLSCSPISGHRSVSWYQQTPGQGLQFLFEYFSETQRNKGNFPGRFSGRQFSNSRSEMNVSTLELGDSALYLCASSRDRDNYGYTFGSGTRLTVV.